The TCR beta chain under discussion was sequenced for a study of T cells of healthy individuals. TCRdb reprocessed the 5' RACE reads with MiXCR, giving one entry per CDR3 protein. The sample consists of 40,000 to 60,000 distinct CDR3 sequences, roughly 14% of them appearing once. Germline CDR1 is KGHSH and CDR2 is LQKENI. V dropped 3 bases and J dropped 5 bases, with 16 bases sitting between them. CDR3 length equals 15 residues. The chain recombines TRBV18 with TRBJ1-1, with a possible D match to TRBD1 (6 bases). The source is a human donor in good health. The CDR3 region has the DNA TGTGCCAGCTCACCGGGGACGAACAGGGTTACTGAAGCTTTCTTT. This encodes CASSPGTNRVTEAFF.